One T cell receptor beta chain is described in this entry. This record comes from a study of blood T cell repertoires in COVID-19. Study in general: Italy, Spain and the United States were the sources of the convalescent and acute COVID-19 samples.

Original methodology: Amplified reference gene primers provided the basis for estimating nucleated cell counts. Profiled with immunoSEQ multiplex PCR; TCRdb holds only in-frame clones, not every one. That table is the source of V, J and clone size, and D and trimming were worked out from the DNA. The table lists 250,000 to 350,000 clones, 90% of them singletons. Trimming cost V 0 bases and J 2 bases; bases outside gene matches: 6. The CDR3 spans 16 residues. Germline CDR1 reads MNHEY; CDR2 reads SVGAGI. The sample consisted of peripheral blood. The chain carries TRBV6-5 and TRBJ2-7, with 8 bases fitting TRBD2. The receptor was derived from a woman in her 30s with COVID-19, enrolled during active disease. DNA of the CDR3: TGTGCCAGCAGTTACTCTTCTAGCGGGCTAGCCTACGAGCAGTACTTC. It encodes CASSYSSSGLAYEQYF.